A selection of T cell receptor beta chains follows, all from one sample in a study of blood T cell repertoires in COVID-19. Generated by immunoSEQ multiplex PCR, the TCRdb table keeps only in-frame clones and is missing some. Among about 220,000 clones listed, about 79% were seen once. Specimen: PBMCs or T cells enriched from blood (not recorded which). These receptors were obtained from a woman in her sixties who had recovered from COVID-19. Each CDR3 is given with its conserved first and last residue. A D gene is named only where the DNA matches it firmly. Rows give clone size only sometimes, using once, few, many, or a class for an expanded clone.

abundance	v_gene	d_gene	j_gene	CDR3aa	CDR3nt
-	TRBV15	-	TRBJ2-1	CATSREGYRSYNEQFF	TGTGCCACCAGCAGAGAGGGCTACCGCTCCTACAATGAGCAGTTCTTC
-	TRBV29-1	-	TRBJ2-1	CSVDRESYNEQFF	TGCAGCGTTGACAGGGAATCCTACAATGAGCAGTTCTTC
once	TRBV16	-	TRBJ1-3	CASSQSSSSLSSGNTIYF	TGTGCCAGCAGCCAATCGAGTTCGTCTTTGAGCTCTGGAAACACCATATATTTT
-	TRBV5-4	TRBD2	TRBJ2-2	CASSLDGGAGTGELFF	TGTGCCAGCAGCTTGGACGGGGGGGCCGGGACCGGGGAGCTGTTTTTT
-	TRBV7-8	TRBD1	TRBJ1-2	CASSRVRDRSNYGYTF	TGTGCCAGCAGCCGAGTCCGGGACAGATCTAACTATGGCTACACCTTC
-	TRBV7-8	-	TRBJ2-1	CASSLGGSNEQFF	TGTGCCAGCAGCTTAGGTGGGAGCAATGAGCAGTTCTTC
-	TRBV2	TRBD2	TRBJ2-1	CASRGLAGDGYNEQFF	TGTGCCAGCAGGGGACTAGCGGGAGATGGATACAATGAGCAGTTCTTC
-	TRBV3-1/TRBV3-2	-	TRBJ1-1	CASSQSTGNTEAFF	TGTGCCAGCAGCCAATCGACAGGAAACACTGAAGCTTTCTTT
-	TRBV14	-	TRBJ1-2	CASSPDSNYGYTF	TGTGCCAGCAGCCCGGACAGTAACTATGGCTACACCTTC
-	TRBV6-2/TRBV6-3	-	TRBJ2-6	CASSYQQGMGSSGANVLTF	TGTGCCAGCAGTTACCAACAGGGAATGGGAAGCTCTGGGGCCAACGTCCTGACTTTC
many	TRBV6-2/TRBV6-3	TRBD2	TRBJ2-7	CASSWGLDYEQYF	TGTGCCAGCAGTTGGGGACTAGACTACGAGCAGTACTTC
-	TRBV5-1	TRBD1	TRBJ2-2	CASSFTGGRAGELFF	TGCGCCAGCAGCTTTACAGGGGGCAGGGCCGGGGAGCTGTTTTTT
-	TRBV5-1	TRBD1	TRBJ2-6	CASSSGTAVGGANVLTF	TGCGCCAGCAGTTCCGGGACAGCCGTGGGTGGGGCCAACGTCCTGACTTTC
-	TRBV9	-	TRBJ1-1	CASSRTGSTEAFF	TGTGCCAGCAGCCGTACAGGGAGCACTGAAGCTTTCTTT
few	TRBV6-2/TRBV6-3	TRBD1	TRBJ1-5	CASSGTWDRENQPQHF	TGTGCCAGCAGTGGTACTTGGGACAGGGAAAATCAGCCCCAGCATTTT